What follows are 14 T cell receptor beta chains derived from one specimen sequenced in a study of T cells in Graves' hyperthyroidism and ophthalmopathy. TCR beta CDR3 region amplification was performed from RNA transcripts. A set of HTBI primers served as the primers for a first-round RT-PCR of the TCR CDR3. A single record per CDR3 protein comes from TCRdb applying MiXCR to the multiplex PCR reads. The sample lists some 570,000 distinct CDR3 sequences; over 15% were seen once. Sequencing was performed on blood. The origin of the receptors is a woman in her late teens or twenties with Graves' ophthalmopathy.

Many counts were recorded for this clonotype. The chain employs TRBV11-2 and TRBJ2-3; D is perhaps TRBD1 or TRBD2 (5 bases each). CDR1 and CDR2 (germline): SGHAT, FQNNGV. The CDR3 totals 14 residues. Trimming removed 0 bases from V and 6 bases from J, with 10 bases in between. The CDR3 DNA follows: TGTGCCAGCAGCTTAGACGGGGCCGGCGATACGCAGTATTTT. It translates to CASSLDGAGDTQYF.

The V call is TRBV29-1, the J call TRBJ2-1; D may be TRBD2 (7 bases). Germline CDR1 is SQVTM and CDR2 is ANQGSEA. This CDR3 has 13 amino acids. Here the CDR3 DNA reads TGCAGAGGGGACGGGGGGCTTTACAATGAGCAGTTCTTC. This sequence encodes CRGDGGLYNEQFF.

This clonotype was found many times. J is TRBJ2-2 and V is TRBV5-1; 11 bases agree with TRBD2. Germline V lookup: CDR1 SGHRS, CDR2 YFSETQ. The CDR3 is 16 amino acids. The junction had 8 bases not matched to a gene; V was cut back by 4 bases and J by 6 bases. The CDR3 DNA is TGCGCCAGCAGCGGGGGACTAGCGGACACACCCGGGGAGCTGTTTTTT. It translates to CASSGGLADTPGELFF.

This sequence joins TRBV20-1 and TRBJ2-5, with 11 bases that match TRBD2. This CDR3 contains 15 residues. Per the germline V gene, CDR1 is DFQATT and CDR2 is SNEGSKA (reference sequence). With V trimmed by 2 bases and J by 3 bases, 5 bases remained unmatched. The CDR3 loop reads CSARFLAGGKETQYF. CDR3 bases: TGCAGTGCTAGATTTCTAGCGGGGGGTAAAGAGACCCAGTACTTC.

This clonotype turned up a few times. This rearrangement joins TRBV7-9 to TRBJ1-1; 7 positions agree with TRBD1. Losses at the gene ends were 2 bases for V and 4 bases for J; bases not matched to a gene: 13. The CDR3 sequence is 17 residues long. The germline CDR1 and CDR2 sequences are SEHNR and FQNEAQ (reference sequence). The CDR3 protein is CASSLPLTGAPLTEAFF. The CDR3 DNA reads TGTGCCAGCAGCTTACCCCTTACAGGGGCCCCCCTCACTGAAGCTTTCTTT.

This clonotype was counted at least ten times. CDR3 DNA sequence: TGTGCCATCAGTGTGACAGGGACTGAAGCTTTCTTT. Translation gives CAISVTGTEAFF. V is TRBV10-3 and J is TRBJ1-1; 7 bases are shared with TRBD1. The junction had 1 base not matched to a gene; V was cut back by 4 bases and J by 5 bases. Looked up from germline, CDR1 is ENHRY and CDR2 is SYGVKD. CDR3 length: 12 amino acids.

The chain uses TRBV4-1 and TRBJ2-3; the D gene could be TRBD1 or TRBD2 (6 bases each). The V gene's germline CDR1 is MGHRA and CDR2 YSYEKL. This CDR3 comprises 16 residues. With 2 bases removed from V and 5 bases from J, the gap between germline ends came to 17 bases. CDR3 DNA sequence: TGCGCCAGCAGCCAACCACTGGGGGGCGAGGGAGATACGCAGTATTTT. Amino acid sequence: CASSQPLGGEGDTQYF.

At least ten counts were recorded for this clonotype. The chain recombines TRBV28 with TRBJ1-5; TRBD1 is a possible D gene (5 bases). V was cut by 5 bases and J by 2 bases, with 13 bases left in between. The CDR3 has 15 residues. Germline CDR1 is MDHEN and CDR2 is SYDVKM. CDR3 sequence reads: CASSLGGSGNQPQHF. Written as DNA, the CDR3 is TGTGCCAGCAGTCTCGGGGGTAGCGGCAATCAGCCCCAGCATTTT.

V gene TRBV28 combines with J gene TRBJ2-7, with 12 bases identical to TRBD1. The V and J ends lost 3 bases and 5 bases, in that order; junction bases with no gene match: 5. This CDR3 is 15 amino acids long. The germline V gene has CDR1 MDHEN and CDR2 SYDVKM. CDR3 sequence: CASSFPGQGANEQYF. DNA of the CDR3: TGTGCCAGCAGTTTTCCGGGACAGGGGGCGAACGAGCAGTACTTC.

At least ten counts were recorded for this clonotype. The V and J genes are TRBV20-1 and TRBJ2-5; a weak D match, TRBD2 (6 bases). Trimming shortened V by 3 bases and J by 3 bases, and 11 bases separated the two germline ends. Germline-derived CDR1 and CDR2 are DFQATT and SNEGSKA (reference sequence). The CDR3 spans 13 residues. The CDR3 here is CSASREDKETQYF. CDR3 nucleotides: TGCAGTGCTAGCAGGGAGGACAAAGAGACCCAGTACTTC.

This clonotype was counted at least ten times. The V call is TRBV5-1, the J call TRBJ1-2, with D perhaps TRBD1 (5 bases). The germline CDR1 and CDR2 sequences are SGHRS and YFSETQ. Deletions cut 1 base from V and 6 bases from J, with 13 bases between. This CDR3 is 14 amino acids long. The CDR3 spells CASSLFQGVDGYTF. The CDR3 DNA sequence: TGCGCCAGCAGCTTGTTTCAGGGTGTCGATGGCTACACCTTC.

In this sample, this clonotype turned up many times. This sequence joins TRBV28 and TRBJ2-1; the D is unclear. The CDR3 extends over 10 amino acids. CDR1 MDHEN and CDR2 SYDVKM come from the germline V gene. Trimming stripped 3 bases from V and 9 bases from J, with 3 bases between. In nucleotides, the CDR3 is TGTGCCAGCAGTTTTGGTGAGCAGTTCTTC. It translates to CASSFGEQFF.

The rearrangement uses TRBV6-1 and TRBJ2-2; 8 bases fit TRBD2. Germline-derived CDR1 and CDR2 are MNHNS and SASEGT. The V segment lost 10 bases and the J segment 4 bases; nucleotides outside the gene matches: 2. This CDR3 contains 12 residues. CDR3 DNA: TGTGCCACGCGGGAGGTCACCGGGGAGCTGTTTTTT. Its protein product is CATREVTGELFF.

In DNA form, the CDR3 reads TGCAGCGTTGAAGATCGGGAAGATAACTATGGCTACACCTTC. This encodes CSVEDREDNYGYTF. The chain has TRBV29-1 and TRBJ1-2; no clear D. The V and J ends lost 0 bases and 1 base respectively, with 9 bases between them. CDR1 is SQVTM, CDR2 ANQGSEA, per germline. This CDR3 is built from 14 residues.